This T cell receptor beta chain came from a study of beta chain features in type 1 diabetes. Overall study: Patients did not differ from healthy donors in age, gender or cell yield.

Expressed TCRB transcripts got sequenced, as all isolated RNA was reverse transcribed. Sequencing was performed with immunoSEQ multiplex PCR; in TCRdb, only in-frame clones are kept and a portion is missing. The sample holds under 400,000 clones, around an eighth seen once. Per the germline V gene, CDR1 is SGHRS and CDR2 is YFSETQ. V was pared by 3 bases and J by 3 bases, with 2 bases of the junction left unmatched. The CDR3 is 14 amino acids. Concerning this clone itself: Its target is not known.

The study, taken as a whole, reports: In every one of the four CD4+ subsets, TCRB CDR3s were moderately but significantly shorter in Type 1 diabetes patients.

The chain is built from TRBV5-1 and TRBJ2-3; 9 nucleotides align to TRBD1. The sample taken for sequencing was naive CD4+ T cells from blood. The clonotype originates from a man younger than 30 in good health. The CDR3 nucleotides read TGCGCCAGCAGCTGGGACAGGGATACAGATACGCAGTATTTT. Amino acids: CASSWDRDTDTQYF. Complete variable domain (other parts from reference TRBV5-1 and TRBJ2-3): KAGVTQTPRYLIKTRGQQVTLSCSPISGHRSVSWYQQTPGQGLQFLFEYFSETQRNKGNFPGRFSGRQFSNSRSEMNVSTLELGDSALYLCASSWDRDTDTQYFGPGTRLTVL.